This is a list of T cell receptor beta chains from one sample in a study of neoadjuvant anti-PD-1 for oral cavity cancer. Profiled with immunoSEQ multiplex PCR; TCRdb holds only in-frame clones, not every one. The table lists 15,000 to 20,000 clones, just over 65% of them singletons. Sequences were derived from PBMCs, sampled before nivolumab (anti-PD-1) treatment. All receptors derive from a person aged 35-79 years with oral cavity squamous cell carcinoma. The CDR3 runs from the conserved cysteine through the conserved F or W. The D gene is left open where the match is weak. Rows give clone size only sometimes, using once, few, many, or a class for an expanded clone.

>TRBV6-6|TRBJ1-3|.|.
CASSQGLLSGNTIYF
TGTGCCAGCAGCCAAGGACTTCTCTCTGGAAACACCATATATTTT
>TRBV5-1|TRBJ2-7|.|.
CASSLERGSSYEQYF
TGCGCCAGCAGCTTGGAGCGAGGATCCTCCTACGAGCAGTACTTC
>TRBV30|TRBJ1-4|.|.
CAWGSSRTSNEKLFF
TGTGCCTGGGGGTCCTCTCGGACATCTAATGAAAAACTGTTTTTT
>TRBV30|TRBJ1-1|once|TRBD1
CAWSRQGNTEAFF
TGTGCCTGGTCCAGACAGGGAAACACTGAAGCTTTCTTT
>TRBV6-1|TRBJ2-1|.|.
CASSGVVNEQFF
TGTGCCAGCAGTGGGGTGGTCAATGAGCAGTTCTTC
>TRBV30|TRBJ2-3|.|.
CAWNEPADTQYF
TGTGCCTGGAATGAGCCCGCAGATACGCAGTATTTT
>TRBV5-6|TRBJ1-3|once|.
CASSSENFPPSSGNTIYF
TGTGCCAGCAGCTCTGAAAATTTCCCCCCGAGCTCTGGAAACACCATATATTTT
>TRBV7-6|TRBJ1-5|.|.
CASSLGGEGQPQHF
TGTGCCAGCAGCTTAGGCGGGGAGGGCCAGCCCCAGCATTTT
>TRBV6-5|TRBJ2-3|.|TRBD2
CAAAIGRGTDTQYF
TGTGCCGCAGCAATCGGGAGGGGCACAGATACGCAGTATTTT
>TRBV27|TRBJ2-2|.|.
CASSPGTHTGELFF
TGTGCCAGCAGTCCCGGGACCCACACCGGGGAGCTGTTTTTT
>TRBV13|TRBJ2-3|.|.
CASSTNRPVLTEYF
TGTGCCAGCAGTACAAACCGGCCGGTACTAACGGAGTATTTT
>TRBV7-8|TRBJ1-1|.|.
CASSLQDGSTEAFF
TGTGCCAGCAGCTTACAGGACGGGAGCACTGAAGCTTTCTTT
>TRBV27|TRBJ2-2|few|TRBD2
CASSLGGIGTGELFF
TGTGCCAGCAGTTTGGGGGGGATCGGGACCGGGGAGCTGTTTTTT
>TRBV9|TRBJ2-7|.|TRBD2
CASSVTASGSLYEQYF
TGTGCCAGCAGCGTAACCGCTAGCGGGAGCCTCTACGAGCAGTACTTC
>TRBV30|TRBJ1-1|few|.
CAWSGAPVNTEAFF
TGTGCCTGGAGTGGGGCCCCCGTGAACACTGAAGCTTTCTTT
>TRBV6-1|TRBJ2-3|.|TRBD1
CASSEGTGNTDTQYF
TGTGCCAGCAGTGAAGGGACAGGGAACACAGATACGCAGTATTTT
>TRBV27|TRBJ2-3|once|TRBD2
CASSLGLLAGGGSTDTQYF
TGTGCCAGCAGTTTAGGGTTACTAGCGGGAGGAGGTAGCACAGATACGCAGTATTTT
>TRBV25-1|TRBJ1-4|few|.
CASSEWNGEKLFF
TGTGCCAGCAGTGAATGGAACGGCGAAAAACTGTTTTTT
>TRBV29-1|TRBJ1-1|.|.
CSVAAGLMNTEAFF
TGCAGCGTTGCCGCAGGACTCATGAACACTGAAGCTTTCTTT
>TRBV6-6|TRBJ1-5|.|TRBD1
CASTTGGNQPQHF
TGTGCCAGCACCACAGGGGGGAATCAGCCCCAGCATTTT
>TRBV6-1|TRBJ2-5|once|.
CASSSGEQETQYF
TGTGCCAGCAGCTCAGGGGAACAAGAGACCCAGTACTTC
>TRBV5-1|TRBJ2-1|.|.
CASSLAASVREQFF
TGCGCCAGCAGCTTGGCCGCTAGCGTCAGGGAGCAGTTCTTC
>TRBV19|TRBJ2-7|.|TRBD1
CASSTLFVQGGYEQYF
TGTGCCAGTAGTACCCTGTTTGTACAGGGGGGCTACGAGCAGTACTTC
>TRBV7-8|TRBJ2-1|.|.
CASSPRELGEQFF
TGTGCCAGCAGCCCCCGGGAGCTCGGAGAGCAGTTCTTC